This entry is about one T cell receptor (beta chain). As yet, its antigen is unknown. The PCR had 60 Vbeta and 13 Jbeta primers. The method was immunoSEQ multiplex PCR; TCRdb's version includes in-frame clones alone and lacks a portion of them. In the table there are 110,000 to 150,000 clones, more than 80% of which are singletons. These data are taken from a study of cytomegalovirus exposure and HLA in healthy donors. Study-level findings and limits: Most TCR beta V segments were productive about 87% or about 30% of the time in an earlier analysis.

The CDR3 extends over 13 amino acids. The germline V gene has CDR1 MNHNS and CDR2 SASEGT. Deletions cut 6 bases from V and 2 bases from J, with 8 bases between. This receptor was taken from a middle-aged woman in good health and CMV-seropositive. Sequenced material: PBMCs. The chain joins TRBV6-1 to TRBJ1-5, with D possibly being TRBD1 (6 bases). The CDR3 is CASSNRGNQPQHF. CDR3 in DNA: TGTGCCAGCAGCAACAGGGGCAATCAGCCCCAGCATTTT.